The clone carrying this TCR beta chain was counted only a few times. Its antigen is unidentified. Previously described methods and listed TCR primers produced bulk TCR libraries. MiXCR, applied by TCRdb to the PCR reads, yields one record per CDR3 protein. The table lists over 600,000 distinct CDR3 sequences, 15% to 20% of them singletons. Libraries of naive CD8 T cells were made from 20,000 to 1,000,000 sorted cells. They used 10%, 30% or 50% RNA. In germline, CDR1 is SEHNR, CDR2 FQNEAQ (reference sequence). CDR3 length equals 15 residues. V lost 5 bases, J lost 7 bases, and 20 bases lay in between. The source of the sample is a study of molecular identifiers for immune sequencing clone quantification. Study observations and caveats: Detection of one spiked Jurkat cell's TCR RNA reportedly worked in 850,000 to 1,000,000 naive cells.

Sequencing input: naive CD8+ T cells from blood, with Jurkat cell RNA spiked in. The sample's subset: FACS-sorted CD8+CD4-CCR7+CD45RA+ naive T cells. The clonotype comes from a human donor in good health. Some libraries in this study had Jurkat cell RNA spiked in. V gene TRBV7-9 combines with J gene TRBJ1-2, with D possibly TRBD1 on 6 matching bases. This CDR3 reads CASSEGGEGWSGYTF. The CDR3 nucleotides are TGTGCCAGCAGCGAAGGGGGAGAGGGGTGGTCTGGCTACACCTTC. Drawing the rest from reference TRBV7-9 and TRBJ1-2, the complete variable domain is DTGVSQNPRHKITKRGQNVTFRCDPISEHNRLYWYRQTLGQGPEFLTYFQNEAQLEKSRLLSDRFSAERPKGSFSTLEIQRTEQGDSAMYLCASSEGGEGWSGYTFGSGTRLTVV.